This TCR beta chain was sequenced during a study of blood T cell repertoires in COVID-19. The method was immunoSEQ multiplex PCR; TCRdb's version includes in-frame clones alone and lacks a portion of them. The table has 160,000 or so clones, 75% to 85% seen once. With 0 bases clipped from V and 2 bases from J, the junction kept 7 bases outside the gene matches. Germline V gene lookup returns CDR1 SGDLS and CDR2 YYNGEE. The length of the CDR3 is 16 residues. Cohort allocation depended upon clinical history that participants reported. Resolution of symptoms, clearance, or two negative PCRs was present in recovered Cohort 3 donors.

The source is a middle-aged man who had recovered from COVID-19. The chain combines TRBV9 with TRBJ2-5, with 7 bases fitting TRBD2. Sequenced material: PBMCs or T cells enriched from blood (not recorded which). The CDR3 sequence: CASSVGGTGGQETQYF. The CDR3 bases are TGTGCCAGCAGCGTAGGTGGTACGGGGGGACAAGAGACCCAGTACTTC.